Listed below are T cell receptor beta chains from one sample, sequenced in a study of shared clonotypes between healthy human individuals. Some clones are missing from TCRdb's copy, which holds only in-frame ones; the method was immunoSEQ multiplex PCR. The sample yields 450,000 to 500,000 clones, roughly 80% seen once. Sequenced material: PBMCs. Receptor source: a woman in her thirties or forties in good health. Some clones in this sample may be carry-over from other donors' samples. CDR3s include the opening cysteine and the closing phenylalanine or tryptophan. Each record gives: V gene, clone size, J gene, D gene, CDR3 DNA, CDR3 protein. D genes are given only for firm matches. The listing skips clone size in some rows; elsewhere it reads once, few, many or a size class.

>TRBV28|.|TRBJ2-2|TRBD2
TGTGCCAGCAGTTTGATGTGGGGGGGGACTAGCTCCACCGGGGAGCTGTTTTTT
CASSLMWGGTSSTGELFF
>TRBV7-2|.|TRBJ1-2|.
TGTGCCAGCAGCTTACCAAGCCTTGGCTACACCTTC
CASSLPSLGYTF
>TRBV29-1|few|TRBJ1-1|.
TGCAGCGTCGGGGTGCAGAACACTGAAGCTTTCTTT
CSVGVQNTEAFF
>TRBV6-6|.|TRBJ2-3|.
TGTGCCACCCAAGGGGTGAACACAGATACGCAGTATTTT
CATQGVNTDTQYF
>TRBV5-6|.|TRBJ2-3|.
TGTGCCAGCAGCTTGGTGGCCGGGACTACGCAGTATTTT
CASSLVAGTTQYF
>TRBV7-3|.|TRBJ2-7|TRBD1
TGTGCCAGCAGCTTAGGGGGACAGGGGCTCTACGAGCAGTACTTC
CASSLGGQGLYEQYF
>TRBV19|.|TRBJ2-3|.
TGTGCCAGTAGTCCCCAGAGCGGGGATACGCAGTATTTT
CASSPQSGDTQYF
>TRBV28|once|TRBJ1-1|.
TGTGCCAGCAGTTTAAGGGACACTGAAGCTTTCTTT
CASSLRDTEAFF
>TRBV5-6|.|TRBJ1-3|.
TGTGCCAGCAGCCTAAGCTCTGGAAACACCATATATTTT
CASSLSSGNTIYF
>TRBV9|few|TRBJ1-1|.
TGTGCCAGCAGCTCCAGGGATTCTGAAGCTTTCTTT
CASSSRDSEAFF
>TRBV7-2|once|TRBJ2-3|.
TGTGCCAGCAGCCGAGACAGGGCGGGGACAGATACGCAGTATTTT
CASSRDRAGTDTQYF
>TRBV18|.|TRBJ1-4|.
TGTGCCAGCTCACCCTTCCCCCCAGCAACTAATGAAAAACTGTTTTTT
CASSPFPPATNEKLFF
>TRBV7-9|.|TRBJ2-5|.
TGTGCCAGCAGCCCGAGACTGGAGTCCCAAGAGACCCAGTACTTC
CASSPRLESQETQYF
>TRBV7-2|.|TRBJ2-3|TRBD2
TGTGCCAGCAGCTTAGTCCTGGGGGGGAGCACAGATACGCAGTATTTT
CASSLVLGGSTDTQYF
>TRBV6-6|.|TRBJ2-2|.
TGTGCCAGCAGGGACAGAGTGAACACCGGGGAGCTGTTTTTT
CASRDRVNTGELFF
>TRBV2|once|TRBJ1-1|.
TGTGCCAGCACCATTCGGCAGGGTCACACTGAAGCTTTCTTT
CASTIRQGHTEAFF
>TRBV5-1|.|TRBJ2-2|TRBD1
TGCGCCAGCAGCCTGACAGGGGGCGCGAACACCGTGGAGCTGTTTTTT
CASSLTGGANTVELFF
>TRBV11-2|once|TRBJ1-3|.
TGTGCCAGCAGCTTGGGGAGCTCTGGAAACACCATATATTTT
CASSLGSSGNTIYF
>TRBV29-1|.|TRBJ2-5|.
TGCAGCGTTGATGAGGGGCGGGAGACCCAGTACTTC
CSVDEGRETQYF
>TRBV7-6|many|TRBJ2-1|TRBD2
TGTGCCAGCAGCGAACAACCTAGCGGGAGCTACAATGAGCAGTTCTTC
CASSEQPSGSYNEQFF
>TRBV11-2|.|TRBJ2-1|.
TGTGCCAGCAGCTTAGATCGGGGTATGAATGAGCAGTTCTTC
CASSLDRGMNEQFF
>TRBV27|once|TRBJ1-1|.
TGTGCCAGCAGTACAACAGGGACTACAGCTTTCTTT
CASSTTGTTAFF
>TRBV19|.|TRBJ2-1|TRBD2
TGTGCCAGTAGTGCCGGACTAGCGGGAGCCGGTGAGCAGTTCTTC
CASSAGLAGAGEQFF
>TRBV7-8|.|TRBJ2-1|TRBD2
TGTGCCAGCAGCCCTCTAGACCGGGAGGTGAGAAATGAGCAGTTCTTC
CASSPLDREVRNEQFF
>TRBV28|.|TRBJ2-5|.
TGTGCCGACCAGGAGACCCAGTACTTC
CADQETQYF
>TRBV4-1|.|TRBJ1-5|.
TGCGCCAGCAGCCAAATGGATAGCAATCAGCCCCAGCATTTT
CASSQMDSNQPQHF
>TRBV19|.|TRBJ1-3|.
TGTGCCAGTAGTATAGGTGCTGGGATTGGAAACACCATATATTTT
CASSIGAGIGNTIYF
>TRBV6-4|few|TRBJ2-1|TRBD2
TGTGCCAGCAGTGACGAAGCGGGAGGGCCCTACAATGAGCAGTTCTTC
CASSDEAGGPYNEQFF
>TRBV6-1|few|TRBJ2-3|.
TGTGCCAGCAGTGCCCACTACACAGATACGCAGTATTTT
CASSAHYTDTQYF
>TRBV27|.|TRBJ1-5|TRBD1
TGTGCCAGCAGCCCGGGGGACAGGGGGCTTCAGCCCCAGCATTTT
CASSPGDRGLQPQHF
>TRBV18|.|TRBJ2-5|.
TGTGCCAGCTCACCACAGTACCAAGAGACCCAGTACTTC
CASSPQYQETQYF
>TRBV27|.|TRBJ2-3|.
TGTGCCAGCAGTTTAATGCTATCTACTAGCACAGATACGCAGTATTTT
CASSLMLSTSTDTQYF
>TRBV28|.|TRBJ1-5|TRBD1
TGTGCCAGCAGTTTTTACAGGGGCGGCAATCAGCCCCAGCATTTT
CASSFYRGGNQPQHF
>TRBV4-1|once|TRBJ1-6|.
TGCGCCAGCAGCCAAGATCGGAGGGGAGATAATTCACCCCTCCACTTT
CASSQDRRGDNSPLHF
>TRBV9|.|TRBJ2-5|TRBD1
TGTGCCAGCAGCGCAGGGGGCCGGGAGACCCAGTACTTC
CASSAGGRETQYF
>TRBV2|.|TRBJ2-7|TRBD1
TGTGCCAGCAGGGGACCCGGACCGGGACAGGTCAGATACGAGCAGTACTTC
CASRGPGPGQVRYEQYF
>TRBV28|once|TRBJ1-2|.
TGTGCCAGCAGACCCAGGAGGGTCTGGAGCTACACCTTC
CASRPRRVWSYTF
>TRBV18|.|TRBJ2-2|.
TGTGCCAGCTCACCTTTGGACACCGGGGAGCTGTTTTTT
CASSPLDTGELFF
>TRBV5-1|once|TRBJ2-1|TRBD2
TGCGCCAGCAGCCCCCCTAGCGGGAGGGCCCTAGGGGAGTTCTTC
CASSPPSGRALGEFF
>TRBV10-1|.|TRBJ2-3|.
TGCGCCAGCAGTGAGCGGGTCACAGATACGCAGTATTTT
CASSERVTDTQYF
>TRBV4-1|.|TRBJ2-5|TRBD1
TGCGCCAGCAGCCAGGGACAGGGGGCCCAAGAGACCCAGTACTTC
CASSQGQGAQETQYF
>TRBV7-8|.|TRBJ2-7|.
TGTGCCAGCAGCTTAGGGGGGGGCAGGGACTACGAGCAGTACTTC
CASSLGGGRDYEQYF
>TRBV11-2|.|TRBJ2-7|TRBD1
TGTGCCAGCAGCCACACCGGGACAGGGGCCCACTACGAGCAGTACTTC
CASSHTGTGAHYEQYF
>TRBV5-6|once|TRBJ1-2|TRBD1
TGTGCCAGCAGTTGGGGTGCAGGACAGGGGAGTTCTAACTATGGCTACACCTTC
CASSWGAGQGSSNYGYTF
>TRBV29-1|.|TRBJ2-7|TRBD2
TGCAGCGTTGGAACGGGAGGGCCGTACGAGCAGTACTTC
CSVGTGGPYEQYF
>TRBV2|.|TRBJ2-7|TRBD1
TGTGCCAGCAGTGGCGGGACAGGGGAGACCGAGCAGTACTTC
CASSGGTGETEQYF
>TRBV5-6|.|TRBJ1-2|TRBD1
TGTGCCAGCAGCCCGGACAGGGGCTTAACTGACTATGGCTACACCTTC
CASSPDRGLTDYGYTF
>TRBV18|few|TRBJ2-7|TRBD2
TGTGCCAGCTCACCACGGACAATTTTGGCGGGAGGAGTATCCTACGAGCAGTACTTC
CASSPRTILAGGVSYEQYF
>TRBV6-6|.|TRBJ2-7|TRBD2
TGTGCCAGCAGTGCAGACGCCGGGGGGGTGTACGAGCAGTACTTC
CASSADAGGVYEQYF
>TRBV30|many|TRBJ2-5|.
TGTGCCTGGAGTGGGGGACGGGGCGCCCAAGAGACCCAGTACTTC
CAWSGGRGAQETQYF
>TRBV27|many|TRBJ2-7|TRBD1
TGTGCCAGCAGTCCCGGGACAGCCTTCTCCTACGAGCAGTACTTC
CASSPGTAFSYEQYF
>TRBV2|.|TRBJ2-2|.
TGTGCCAGCAGTGATCGGAGGGACACCGGGGAGCTGTTTTTT
CASSDRRDTGELFF
>TRBV28|.|TRBJ1-3|TRBD1
TGTGCCAGCAGCTCATGGGGACAGAGGCCCTCTGGAAACACCATATATTTT
CASSSWGQRPSGNTIYF
>TRBV28|.|TRBJ1-1|.
TGTGCCAGCAGTTTCTACGGGGGCCTGAACACTGAAGCTTTCTTT
CASSFYGGLNTEAFF
>TRBV28|.|TRBJ2-2|.
TGTGCCAGCAGACACCGGTCCGGGGGTCCGGGGGAGCTGTTTTTT
CASRHRSGGPGELFF